This T cell receptor (beta chain) was found in a study of cytomegalovirus exposure and HLA in healthy donors. Study details: As released early, the data held around 80 million unique TCRs from HLA-typed donors. General study results and limits: Three chains linked to CMV were shown in vitro to be specific for CMV antigens. The likely explanation for a cluster of highly shared sequence variants was sequencing artifact.

The primer mix had 60 Vbeta and 13 Jbeta primers. Only in-frame clones appear in the TCRdb table, and some are missing; sequencing was by immunoSEQ multiplex PCR. The profile covers roughly 140,000 clones, with 79% appearing a single time and about 5.9% taken by the ten largest. On this clone itself: The target antigen is unknown.

CDR1 is SGHAT, CDR2 FQNNGV, per germline. The CDR3 loop spans 14 amino acids. J is TRBJ2-5 and V is TRBV11-2; D is possibly TRBD2 (7 bases). The DNA end lines up better with TRBJ2-7; the J call may be wrong. Sequences were obtained from PBMCs. This clonotype was obtained from a man aged 45 to 65 in good health and CMV-seropositive. CDR3 residues: CATSRRAGQYEQYF. Written as DNA, the CDR3 is TGTGCCACTAGCAGGCGAGCGGGACAATACGAGCAGTACTTC.